This TCR beta chain derives from a study of T cells after yellow fever vaccination. Study-wide findings and caveats: A faster peak, day 5 versus 15, was reached by the weaker secondary response. Contamination of FACS-sorted repertoires by abundant clonotypes from the bulk population could occur.

TCRdb independently ran MiXCR on the 5' RACE reads; one entry per CDR3 protein. Of around 120,000 distinct CDR3 sequences in the sample, about 7.2% are singletons; the top ten hold 2.5% to 3%. The CDR3 spans 17 residues. Per the germline V gene, CDR1 is SGHVS and CDR2 is FQNEAQ. Trimming removed 5 bases from V and 5 bases from J; junction bases left unmatched: 12. This clonotype occurred many times. Its antigen is unidentified. The starting material was CD4+ T cells sorted from PBMCs, obtained around 45 days after the first yellow fever vaccination. This clonotype was obtained from a man in his late teens or twenties who received the YFV17D yellow fever vaccine. The chain recombines TRBV7-8 with TRBJ1-1; TRBD1 matches 12 bases. CDR3 amino acids: CASSPPGQGAIGTEAFF. The CDR3 coding sequence is TGTGCCAGCAGCCCCCCGGGACAGGGGGCTATTGGTACTGAAGCTTTCTTT.